A single sample is the source of the 14 T cell receptor beta chains below, sequenced in a study of blood T cell repertoires in COVID-19 (dated by TCRdb to 2018 to 2020). The protocol used for the library was the immunoSEQ multiplex PCR assay. TCRdb carries this immuneACCESS record with in-frame sequences only. Its versions omit some clonotypes, under half of them owing to an unresolved V gene in the studies checked, with the rest unexplained. Here the sample has 150,000 to 200,000 clones; approximately 85% occur a single time. The leading ten clones occupy under 9.5% of the sample. Input material: peripheral blood. These receptors all stem from a woman between 55 and 75 years old with acute or convalescent COVID-19.

This chain's CDR3 is CASSLGLAGHEQFF. The CDR3 region has the DNA TGTGCCAGCAGTTTGGGACTAGCGGGACATGAGCAGTTCTTC. The chain carries TRBV2 and TRBJ2-1, with 13 bases fitting TRBD2. CDR3 size: 14 residues. The V segment lost 5 bases and the J segment 8 bases; nucleotides outside the gene matches: 3. Germline V gives CDR1 SNHLY, CDR2 FYNNEI.

CDR3 protein: CASSSRDSYTEAFF. The CDR3 DNA sequence: TGTGCCAGTAGTTCCCGGGACAGCTACACTGAAGCTTTCTTT. The rearrangement links TRBV19 to TRBJ1-1, with 7 bases matching TRBD1. Trimming removed 5 bases from V and 3 bases from J; junction bases left unmatched: 6. Germline CDR1 LNHDA, CDR2 SQIVND (reference sequence). CDR3 size: 14 residues.

The gene calls are TRBV11-2 and TRBJ2-5; a weak D match, TRBD2 (6 bases). The CDR3 is made up of 15 amino acids. The germline V gene has CDR1 SGHAT and CDR2 FQNNGV. Trimming pared 5 bases from V and 3 bases from J, leaving 16 bases between. The CDR3 sequence: CASSGLGGGEETQYF. CDR3 coding DNA: TGTGCCAGCAGCGGGCTTGGTGGCGGGGAAGAGACCCAGTACTTC. Drawing the rest from reference TRBV11-2 and TRBJ2-5, the complete variable domain is EAGVAQSPRYKIIEKRQSVAFWCNPISGHATLYWYQQILGQGPKLLIQFQNNGVVDDSQLPKDRFSAERLKGVDSTLKIQPAKLEDSAVYLCASSGLGGGEETQYFGPGTRLLVL.

The rearrangement uses TRBV9 and TRBJ2-5, with D unresolved. CDR3 length: 14 residues. The germline V gene has CDR1 SGDLS and CDR2 YYNGEE. V was shortened by 5 bases and J by 1 base, with 12 bases between the two germline ends. In DNA form, the CDR3 reads TGTGCCAGCAGTTCGAGGAATTTCCAAGAGACCCAGTACTTC. It encodes CASSSRNFQETQYF.

The chain joins TRBV27 to TRBJ1-4; 7 positions agree with TRBD1. In germline, CDR1 is MNHEY, CDR2 SMNVEV (reference sequence). V dropped 5 bases and J dropped 4; count of bases not matched to a gene: 4. The CDR3 extends over 14 amino acids. Here the CDR3 DNA reads TGTGCCAGCAGTCGGGACAGAAGTAATGAAAAACTGTTTTTT. Translated, it gives CASSRDRSNEKLFF.

V usage is TRBV6-5 and J usage is TRBJ1-2, with TRBD1 matching 7 bases. Germline CDR1 MNHEY, CDR2 SVGAGI. The V and J ends lost 2 bases and 4 bases, in that order; junction bases with no gene match: 4. The length of the CDR3 is 14 residues. For the CDR3, the DNA is TGTGCCAGCAGTTACAGGGGGCGCGGCTATGGCTACACCTTC. Protein: CASSYRGRGYGYTF.

This clone was picked up one time. V gene TRBV6-5 combines with J gene TRBJ1-4; TRBD1 aligns across 7 bases. The V gene's germline CDR1 is MNHEY and CDR2 SVGAGI. V was pared by 4 bases and J by 3 bases, with 2 bases of the junction left unmatched. The CDR3 totals 14 residues. CDR3 in amino acids: CASSWGQSNEKLFF. The CDR3 bases are TGTGCCAGCAGTTGGGGACAGTCTAATGAAAAACTGTTTTTT.

This rearrangement joins TRBV6-1 to TRBJ2-7, with 9 bases aligning to TRBD1. CDR1 is MNHNS and CDR2 is SASEGT in the germline V gene. V lost 3 bases, J lost 3 bases, and 6 bases stayed unmatched. The CDR3 extends over 15 amino acids. CDR3 sequence reads: CASSDMGQGIYEQYF. Here the CDR3 DNA reads TGTGCCAGCAGTGATATGGGACAGGGTATCTACGAGCAGTACTTC.

V and J are TRBV10-1 and TRBJ2-2; the D is unclear. Germline V lookup: CDR1 WNHNN, CDR2 SYGVQD (reference sequence). This CDR3 is built from 14 residues. The V gene lost 4 bases and the J gene lost 6 bases, with 12 bases spanning the gap. The CDR3 bases are TGCGCCAGCAGTGCGGGTTCCGTCGCCGGGGAGCTGTTTTTT. Its protein product is CASSAGSVAGELFF.

This chain connects TRBV15 to TRBJ2-3; maybe TRBD2 (6 bases). V was trimmed by 0 bases and J by 6 bases, leaving 16 bases between them. CDR3 length equals 16 residues. Germline V gene sequence: CDR1 LNHNV, CDR2 YYDKDF (reference sequence). In DNA form, the CDR3 reads TGTGCCACCAGCAGAGAGGCGGGGACGAGGTCGGATACGCAGTATTTT. Residues: CATSREAGTRSDTQYF.

The genes are TRBV27 and TRBJ1-6; no clear D gene. Trimming pared 5 bases from V and 12 bases from J, leaving 17 bases between. Germline values: CDR1 MNHEY, CDR2 SMNVEV (reference sequence). CDR3 size: 14 residues. CDR3 DNA sequence: TGTGCCAGCAGTCTCAAGAGCGGAGCCGTACCCCTCCACTTT. It codes for CASSLKSGAVPLHF.

The V gene is TRBV3-1 (or the pseudogene TRBV3-2), the J gene TRBJ2-7; maybe TRBD1 (6 bases). Germline CDR1 and CDR2: LGHDT and YNNKEL (reference sequence). The V and J ends lost 1 base and 1 base respectively, with 17 bases between them. The CDR3 runs to 17 residues. In DNA form, the CDR3 reads TGTGCCAGCAGCCAAGTCTTCCAGGGGCGCGGTTCCTACGAGCAGTACTTC. This codes for CASSQVFQGRGSYEQYF.

This clone was detected many times. The chain recombines TRBV12-3 or TRBV12-4 with TRBJ2-7; tentative D call: TRBD2 (5 bases). The V end lost 6 bases, the J end lost 3 bases, and 9 bases lay between the germline ends. The CDR3 sequence is 12 residues long. CDR3 sequence (DNA): TGTGCCAGCAGGAGGGTGGACTACGAGCAGTACTTC. It yields the protein CASRRVDYEQYF.

CDR3 sequence: CATSRLQGLNTGELFF. DNA of the CDR3: TGTGCCACCAGCAGACTACAGGGGTTAAACACCGGGGAGCTGTTTTTT. V is TRBV15 and J is TRBJ2-2; 7 bases map to TRBD1. This CDR3 spans 16 amino acids. V lost 2 bases and J lost 2; bases outside the gene matches: 5. CDR1 is LNHNV and CDR2 is YYDKDF in the germline V gene (reference sequence).